Given below is one T cell receptor (beta chain) in context. No antigen is known for it. This specimen belongs to a study of CD8 T cells in ankylosing spondylitis. General study results and limits: Reactive arthritis synovial fluid and blood previously showed some of these motif variants. As reported, disease-linked clones showed significant enrichment in matched ankylosing spondylitis synovial fluid. A TCR beta motif of about eight highly homologous variants appeared characteristic of ankylosing spondylitis blood.

Molecular-barcoded quantitative 5'-RACE produced these TCR beta libraries. One entry per CDR3 protein, called by TCRdb with MiXCR from the 5' RACE reads. The profile shows 390,000 or so distinct CDR3 sequences, approximately 20% of them singletons. Germline V lookup: CDR1 SGHTA, CDR2 FQGTGA. This CDR3 has 13 residues. V was shortened by 5 bases and J by 7 bases, with 12 bases between the two germline ends. The chain joins TRBV7-3 to TRBJ2-1; a possible D gene is TRBD1 (6 bases). This receptor was obtained from a male donor with ankylosing spondylitis. The specimen sequenced was blood, either unsorted or a sorted T cell fraction (not recorded which). CDR3 in DNA: TGTGCCAGCAGCATCAACAGGGATAATGAGCAGTTCTTC. This gives the protein CASSINRDNEQFF.